This T cell receptor beta chain is from a study of CD8+CD57+ T cells in acquired aplastic anemia. General study points: Around 27 sequences, all CD8+ CDR3, were shared between patients and controls.

Worth noting for this clonotype: What it binds is not known. One end of the junction fails to match germline, which may point to a read error.

Both TCR beta VDJ combination and CDR3 sequence profiling were carried out. Genomic DNA was the template for this profiling. TCRdb independently ran MiXCR on the reads; one entry per CDR3 protein. The repertoire holds about 400,000 distinct CDR3 sequences, with 55% to 70% as singletons. The CDR3 runs to 14 residues. CDR1 and CDR2 from the germline V gene are SGHRS and YFSETQ. The TCR was taken from a human donor in good health, serving as a control. The rearrangement joins TRBV5-1 to TRBJ1-5; D not resolved. Sequencing was carried out using sorted CD4+, CD8+, or CD8+CD57+ T cells (not recorded which) from PBMCs. The CDR3 bases are TGTGCCAGCAGCAAAGGTGGAGATACTGAGCCCCAGCATTTT. Its protein is CASSKGGDTEPQHF.